The 31 T cell receptor beta chains in this list originate from one sample, sequenced in a study of CD8 T cells in Susac syndrome. Random hexamers were used to reverse transcribe 0.5 to 1 ug of RNA. TCRdb fed the immunoSEQ multiplex PCR reads into MiXCR, producing one record per CDR3 protein. The sample shows some 99,000 distinct CDR3 sequences, roughly 94% of them seen only once. The sample comprised CD4+ T cells from PBMCs. These receptors were collected from a human donor with Susac syndrome.

The V and J genes are TRBV30 and TRBJ1-2, with a possible D match to TRBD1 (6 bases). In germline, CDR1 is GTSNPN, CDR2 SVGIG (reference sequence). The CDR3 has 14 residues. V was pared by 2 bases and J by 7 bases, with 17 bases between. This CDR3 reads CAWSTNTGSGGYTF. In DNA form, the CDR3 reads TGTGCCTGGAGTACAAATACAGGGTCTGGTGGCTACACCTTC.

The V gene is TRBV29-1, the J gene TRBJ2-5; 7 bases are shared with TRBD1. The V gene end was trimmed by 3 bases and the J gene end by 4 bases; junction bases not matched to a gene: 5. The CDR3 is 13 residues long. From germline, CDR1 is SQVTM and CDR2 ANQGSEA. The CDR3 sequence is CSVDRGSGETQYF. CDR3 bases: TGCAGCGTTGACAGGGGGTCTGGAGAGACCCAGTACTTC.

The chain uses TRBV12-3 or TRBV12-4 and TRBJ2-1; 7 nucleotides agree with TRBD1. J gave up 6 bases and V 5 bases, and 4 bases lay outside the gene matches. This CDR3 comprises 13 residues. The CDR3 DNA follows: TGTGCCAGCAGTGCCGACAGGGCCAATGAGCAGTTCTTC. Translated, it gives CASSADRANEQFF.

The CDR3 sequence is CSVARKPAFF. Here the CDR3 DNA reads TGCAGCGTTGCAAGGAAGCCGGCTTTCTTT. This chain links TRBV29-1 with TRBJ1-1; D remains ambiguous. V shed 4 bases and J shed 11 bases, with 11 bases lying between them. CDR3 size: 10 residues. CDR1 and CDR2 from the germline V gene are SQVTM and ANQGSEA.

The chain carries TRBV29-1 and TRBJ1-1; TRBD1 is a possible D gene (5 bases). Germline V gene lookup returns CDR1 SQVTM and CDR2 ANQGSEA. This CDR3 comprises 12 residues. The germline V and J ends were trimmed by 6 bases and 1 base, with 9 bases remaining between them. The CDR3 reads CSVGTANTEAFF. The CDR3 DNA sequence: TGCAGCGTGGGGACGGCGAACACTGAAGCTTTCTTT.

The V and J genes are TRBV4-3 and TRBJ1-6, with D possibly matching TRBD1 (5 bases). V was trimmed by 1 base and J by 0 bases, leaving 7 bases between them. This CDR3 is built from 16 residues. Looked up from germline, CDR1 is LGHNA and CDR2 is YSLEER. In DNA, the CDR3 is TGCGCCAGCAGCCAAGGAGGGGTCTCCTATAATTCACCCCTCCACTTT. Translated: CASSQGGVSYNSPLHF.

The chain employs TRBV30 and TRBJ2-3; D assignment may be TRBD1 or TRBD2 (5 bases each). Trimming cost V 0 bases and J 5 bases, with 12 bases left between them. The CDR3 has 14 residues. Germline lookup yields CDR1 GTSNPN and CDR2 SVGIG (reference sequence). CDR3 bases: TGTGCCTGGAGTGTAGGGACCCTCGGAGATACGCAGTATTTT. Amino acids: CAWSVGTLGDTQYF.

This clonotype was recorded only once. This chain links TRBV23-1 with TRBJ1-5, with unresolved D. TRBV23-1 is placed among ORFs of uncertain function. The CDR3 has 15 amino acids. The germline V and J ends were trimmed by 7 bases and 3 bases, with 16 bases remaining between them. DNA of the CDR3: TGCGCCAGCAACTCCCACCCCAGGCACAATCAGCCCCAGCATTTT. It specifies CASNSHPRHNQPQHF.

V usage is TRBV6-1 and J usage is TRBJ2-7; TRBD1 is a possible D gene (5 bases). The CDR3 is 11 amino acids. Germline V lookup: CDR1 MNHNS, CDR2 SASEGT. Trimming removed 7 bases at V and 5 bases at J, with 9 bases between. The CDR3 here is CASTGLDEQYF. CDR3 DNA sequence: TGTGCCAGCACAGGGTTAGACGAGCAGTACTTC.

This chain joins TRBV20-1 and TRBJ2-5; no definite D call. The CDR3 covers 13 residues. Trimming shortened V by 0 bases and J by 9 bases, and 14 bases separated the two germline ends. Germline V gene data show CDR1 as DFQATT and CDR2 as SNEGSKA (reference sequence). CDR3 residues: CSARDDSPWAQYF. The CDR3 DNA is TGCAGTGCTAGAGATGATTCCCCTTGGGCCCAGTACTTC.

V gene TRBV29-1 combines with J gene TRBJ2-7, with D possibly TRBD1 on 6 matching bases. V lost 4 bases, J lost 6 bases, and 10 bases lay in between. Germline values: CDR1 SQVTM, CDR2 ANQGSEA. The CDR3 totals 11 residues. CDR3 protein: CSVGGQVEQYF. As DNA, the CDR3 is TGCAGCGTTGGGGGGCAGGTCGAGCAGTACTTC.

This clonotype has just one count. The chain employs TRBV4-2 and TRBJ2-5; a possible D gene is TRBD2 (5 bases). Trimming took 4 bases from V and 1 from J, leaving 13 bases between them. The germline V gene has CDR1 LGHNA and CDR2 YNFKEQ. The CDR3 is made up of 15 amino acids. CDR3 sequence (DNA): TGTGCCAGCAGCCCCGGTGGTGGGAGCCAAGAGACCCAGTACTTC. It encodes CASSPGGGSQETQYF.

The rearrangement joins TRBV29-1 to TRBJ1-1, with D possibly being TRBD1 (5 bases). Germline values: CDR1 SQVTM, CDR2 ANQGSEA. The CDR3 runs 13 residues. The V end was cut by 7 bases, the J end by 4 bases, with 16 bases between. Written as DNA, the CDR3 is TGCAGCGACGGAACCAGGGAAGGCACTGAAGCTTTCTTT. Encoded protein: CSDGTREGTEAFF. The full variable domain, in which reference TRBV29-1 and TRBJ1-1 provide the parts outside the CDR3, is SAVISQKPSRDICQRGTSLTIQCQVDSQVTMMFWYRQQPGQSLTLIATANQGSEATYESGFVIDKFPISRPNLTFSTLTVSNMSPEDSSIYLCSDGTREGTEAFFGQGTRLTVV.

The chain couples TRBV18 to TRBJ2-3; D gene unclear. The ends were cut back, 3 bases at V and 0 bases at J, with 4 bases in the middle. Germline V gene lookup returns CDR1 KGHSH and CDR2 LQKENI. CDR3 length: 13 amino acids. The CDR3: CASSPTSTDTQYF. CDR3 DNA sequence: TGTGCCAGCTCACCGACTAGCACAGATACGCAGTATTTT.

This chain uses TRBV12-3 or TRBV12-4 with TRBJ2-4; 8 bases are a match to TRBD2. Losses at the gene ends were 6 bases for V and 1 base for J; bases not matched to a gene: 5. CDR3 size: 15 residues. The CDR3 reads CASSQRGLAKNIQYF. CDR3 DNA: TGTGCCAGCAGCCAGCGGGGGCTGGCCAAAAACATTCAGTACTTC.

The chain couples TRBV12-3 or TRBV12-4 to TRBJ2-7; 9 bases fit TRBD2. The J segment lost 6 bases and the V segment lost 1 base, leaving 7 bases of the junction unmatched. The CDR3 totals 15 residues. The CDR3 here is CASSLGGTSLREQYF. Written as DNA, the CDR3 is TGTGCCAGCAGTTTAGGCGGGACTAGCCTTCGCGAGCAGTACTTC.

Only one count was recorded for this clonotype. The rearrangement links TRBV9 to TRBJ1-6; D remains unclear. Trimming removed 0 bases at V and 10 bases at J, with 14 bases between. The CDR3 totals 15 residues. Per germline, CDR1 SGDLS and CDR2 YYNGEE. As DNA, the CDR3 is TGTGCCAGCAGCGTAGAGTCAGGTGGCATCTCACCCCTCCACTTT. Translating gives CASSVESGGISPLHF.

The chain has TRBV29-1 and TRBJ1-1, with D hard to call. V was pared by 6 bases and J by 4 bases, with 15 bases between. This CDR3 region has 13 residues. Germline lookup yields CDR1 SQVTM and CDR2 ANQGSEA. The CDR3 DNA reads as TGCAGCGTGTCCGGGCTAAAGGCCACTGAAGCTTTCTTT. Its protein product is CSVSGLKATEAFF.

The chain has TRBV7-2 and TRBJ2-7; D gene unclear. The CDR3 loop spans 13 amino acids. Germline assignment: CDR1 SGHTA and CDR2 FQGNSA. Trimming took 2 bases from V and 1 from J, leaving 6 bases between them. The DNA for the CDR3 is TGTGCCAGCAGCTTAAAGGGATCCTACGAGCAGTACTTC. Its translation: CASSLKGSYEQYF.

This clonotype was seen a single time. V usage is TRBV20-1 and J usage is TRBJ2-3, with D perhaps matching TRBD1 (5 bases). Germline V lookup: CDR1 DFQATT, CDR2 SNEGSKA (reference sequence). The CDR3 extends over 13 amino acids. With 5 bases removed from V and 6 bases from J, the gap between germline ends came to 15 bases. The CDR3 DNA reads as TGCAGTGCTCCTAGGGGCCGTCAGGATACGCAGTATTTT. Amino acids: CSAPRGRQDTQYF.

The V and J genes are TRBV10-3 and TRBJ2-5, with a weak D call TRBD2 (6 bases). Germline CDR1 reads ENHRY; CDR2 reads SYGVKD. This CDR3 comprises 13 residues. The ends were cut back, 6 bases at V and 4 bases at J, with 12 bases in the middle. DNA of the CDR3: TGTGCCATCAGCAGGGTGGGAGGAGAGACCCAGTACTTC. This codes for CAISRVGGETQYF.

The gene calls are TRBV18 and TRBJ2-2; D ambiguous. V was trimmed by 3 bases and J by 9 bases, leaving 5 bases between them. The CDR3 covers 11 residues. Looked up from germline, CDR1 is KGHSH and CDR2 is LQKENI. CDR3 amino acids: CASSPQWELFF. The CDR3 coding sequence is TGTGCCAGCTCACCCCAGTGGGAGCTGTTTTTT.

The gene calls are TRBV6-5 and TRBJ2-1; 9 bases match TRBD1. With 5 bases clipped from V and 4 bases from J, the junction kept 9 bases outside the gene matches. Germline V gives CDR1 MNHEY, CDR2 SVGAGI. CDR3 length: 16 amino acids. CDR3 residues: CASSHYETGGYNEQFF. Written as DNA, the CDR3 is TGTGCCAGCAGTCACTATGAGACAGGGGGTTACAATGAGCAGTTCTTC.

This chain links TRBV18 with TRBJ2-3; a weak D match, TRBD2 (5 bases). Trimming removed 6 bases from V and 1 base from J, with 11 bases in between. Germline CDR1 is KGHSH and CDR2 is LQKENI. The CDR3 spans 14 residues. The CDR3 nucleotides read TGTGCCAGCTCTCCTACTAGAGGCACAGATACGCAGTATTTT. Translating gives CASSPTRGTDTQYF.

In this sample, this clonotype turned up once. The chain combines TRBV20-1 with TRBJ2-7; unclear D gene. Trimming removed 6 bases from V and 4 bases from J, with 22 bases in between. CDR3 length equals 15 residues. Germline CDR1 and CDR2: DFQATT and SNEGSKA (reference sequence). The CDR3 reads CSAMLTRNSIYEQYF. The CDR3 DNA follows: TGCAGTGCGATGTTAACTCGGAATTCCATTTACGAGCAGTACTTC.

This clonotype has a handful of counts. The V call is TRBV3-1, the J call TRBJ2-2; D is undetermined. The V end lost 9 bases, the J end lost 5 bases, and 7 bases lay between the germline ends. The CDR3 loop spans 11 amino acids. The V gene's germline CDR1 is LGHDT and CDR2 YNNKEL (reference sequence). The DNA of the CDR3 is TGTGCCAGTACCCTTACCGGGGAGCTGTTTTTT. This sequence encodes CASTLTGELFF.

Concerning this clonotype: At one end, the junction sequence differs from germline, possibly due to a read error. The chain uses TRBV4-3 and TRBJ2-2; weak D call: TRBD1 (6 bases). The CDR3 totals 15 residues. Germline V gene lookup returns CDR1 LGHNA and CDR2 YSLEER. The CDR3: CASSPGTTNTGELFF. The CDR3 region has the DNA TGTGCCAGCAGCCCCGGGACAACGAACACCGGGGAGCTGTTTTTT.

The chain is built from TRBV4-1 and TRBJ2-3; D uncertain. Germline lookup yields CDR1 MGHRA and CDR2 YSYEKL. CDR3 length: 15 amino acids. The V end was cut by 4 bases, the J end by 3 bases, with 14 bases between. Here the CDR3 DNA reads TGCGCCAGCAGCCTTCCGACCGGGTGGACAGATACGCAGTATTTT. Its translation: CASSLPTGWTDTQYF.

V gene TRBV5-1 combines with J gene TRBJ2-7; D may match TRBD1 or TRBD2 (5 bases each). The CDR3 is 14 residues long. Germline CDR1 and CDR2: SGHRS and YFSETQ. Deletions cut 0 bases from V and 7 bases from J, with 14 bases between. In DNA, the CDR3 is TGCGCCAGCAGCTTGGCCGGGGCCTTGAGGGAGCAGTACTTC. Its translation: CASSLAGALREQYF.

V and J are TRBV5-5 and TRBJ2-4; 15 bases map to TRBD2. Trimming took 4 bases from V and 8 from J; bases not matched to a gene: 13. CDR1 and CDR2 (germline): SGHKS, YYEKEE (reference sequence). The CDR3 length is 18 residues. This CDR3 is CASSRTSGGAGLSDIQYF. The CDR3 nucleotides read TGTGCCAGCAGCCGGACTAGCGGGGGGGCCGGTTTATCGGACATTCAGTACTTC.

J is TRBJ2-1 and V is TRBV14; TRBD1 matches at 8 bases. The CDR3 totals 14 residues. Per the germline V gene, CDR1 is SGHDN and CDR2 is FVKESK. The trim removed 4 bases at V and 9 bases at J, leaving 8 bases unmatched. The CDR3 DNA sequence: TGTGCCAGCAGCCGAATCCAGGGGGCGAGTGAGCAGTTCTTC. As protein: CASSRIQGASEQFF.